This is a list of T cell receptor beta chains from one sample in a study of cytomegalovirus exposure and HLA in healthy donors. Method: immunoSEQ multiplex PCR; TCRdb's copy keeps in-frame clones and lacks some. The top ten hold more than 3% of the sample, which has approximately 140,000 clones, about 76% seen once. The sequenced sample consisted of PBMCs. The receptors were sampled from a man aged 18 to 29 in good health and CMV-seronegative. The CDR3 runs from the conserved cysteine through the conserved F or W. D genes are given only for firm matches. Size is omitted from some rows. Given values are once, few, many or a class for expanded clones.

size	D	V	J	CDR3	DNA
-	-	TRBV30	TRBJ2-7	CAWSPQGADEQYF	TGTGCCTGGAGTCCCCAGGGCGCGGACGAGCAGTACTTC
-	TRBD1	TRBV6-5	TRBJ2-5	CASSYTGGTGETQYF	TGTGCCAGCAGTTACACAGGGGGCACGGGTGAGACCCAGTACTTC
-	-	TRBV11-2	TRBJ2-3	CASSFGQTSTDTQYF	TGTGCCAGCAGCTTCGGACAGACTAGCACAGATACGCAGTATTTT
-	TRBD1	TRBV30	TRBJ1-5	CAWSPLTGGRQPQHF	TGTGCCTGGAGTCCACTTACAGGGGGCAGGCAGCCCCAGCATTTT
-	TRBD2	TRBV6-6	TRBJ2-1	CASTGGGPTEQFF	TGTGCCAGCACCGGGGGGGGGCCTACTGAGCAGTTCTTC
-	TRBD2	TRBV6-1	TRBJ2-1	CASSVELAENEQFF	TGTGCCAGCAGTGTGGAACTAGCGGAGAATGAGCAGTTCTTC
-	-	TRBV2	TRBJ2-5	CASSEALGGTGHQETQYF	TGTGCCAGCAGTGAAGCGCTGGGGGGGACAGGACACCAAGAGACCCAGTACTTC
-	TRBD2	TRBV7-2	TRBJ2-7	CASSLELAGGSYEQYF	TGTGCCAGCAGCTTAGAACTAGCGGGGGGTTCCTACGAGCAGTACTTC
-	-	TRBV7-9	TRBJ2-2	CASSFGGFTGELFF	TGTGCCAGCAGCTTTGGGGGGTTCACCGGGGAGCTGTTTTTT
few	TRBD2	TRBV9	TRBJ2-3	CASSSEGWLAGGSPADTQYF	TGTGCCAGCAGCTCCGAGGGGTGGCTAGCGGGGGGCTCGCCTGCAGATACGCAGTATTTT
once	-	TRBV27	TRBJ1-5	CASSPLGGNQPQHF	TGTGCCAGCAGTCCCCTAGGGGGCAATCAGCCCCAGCATTTT
-	-	TRBV15	TRBJ2-1	CATSTDPRGTNEQFF	TGTGCCACCAGCACGGACCCAAGAGGGACTAATGAGCAGTTCTTC
-	-	TRBV2	TRBJ2-1	CASRKGDNSYNEQFF	TGTGCCAGCAGAAAAGGGGACAACTCCTACAATGAGCAGTTCTTC
-	TRBD1	TRBV10-3	TRBJ2-2	CAISESVQGAAGELFF	TGTGCCATCAGTGAGTCGGTCCAGGGGGCGGCCGGGGAGCTGTTTTTT
few	-	TRBV18	TRBJ2-2	CASSPLAPESGELFF	TGTGCCAGCTCACCGCTCGCACCGGAGTCCGGGGAGCTGTTTTTT
-	-	TRBV7-9	TRBJ2-5	CASSSLRQQETQYF	TGTGCCAGCAGCTCCCTTCGACAGCAAGAGACCCAGTACTTC
few	TRBD1	TRBV2	TRBJ2-2	CASRQDRGYHGELFF	TGTGCCAGCAGACAGGACAGGGGGTATCACGGGGAGCTGTTTTTT